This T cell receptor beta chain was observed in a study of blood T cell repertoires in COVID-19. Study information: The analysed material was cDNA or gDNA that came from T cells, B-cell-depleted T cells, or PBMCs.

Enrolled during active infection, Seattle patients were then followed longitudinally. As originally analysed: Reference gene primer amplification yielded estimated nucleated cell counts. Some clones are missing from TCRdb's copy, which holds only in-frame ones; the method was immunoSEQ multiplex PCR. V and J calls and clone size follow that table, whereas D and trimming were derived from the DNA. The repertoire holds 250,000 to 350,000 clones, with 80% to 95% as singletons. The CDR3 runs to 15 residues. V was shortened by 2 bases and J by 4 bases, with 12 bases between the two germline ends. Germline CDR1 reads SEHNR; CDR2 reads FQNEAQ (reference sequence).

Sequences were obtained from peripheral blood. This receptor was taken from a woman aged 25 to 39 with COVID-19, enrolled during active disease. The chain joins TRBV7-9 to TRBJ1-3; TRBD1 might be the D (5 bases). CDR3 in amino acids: CASSLLAGPGNTIYF. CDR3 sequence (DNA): TGTGCCAGCAGCTTATTGGCAGGGCCCGGAAACACCATATATTTT.